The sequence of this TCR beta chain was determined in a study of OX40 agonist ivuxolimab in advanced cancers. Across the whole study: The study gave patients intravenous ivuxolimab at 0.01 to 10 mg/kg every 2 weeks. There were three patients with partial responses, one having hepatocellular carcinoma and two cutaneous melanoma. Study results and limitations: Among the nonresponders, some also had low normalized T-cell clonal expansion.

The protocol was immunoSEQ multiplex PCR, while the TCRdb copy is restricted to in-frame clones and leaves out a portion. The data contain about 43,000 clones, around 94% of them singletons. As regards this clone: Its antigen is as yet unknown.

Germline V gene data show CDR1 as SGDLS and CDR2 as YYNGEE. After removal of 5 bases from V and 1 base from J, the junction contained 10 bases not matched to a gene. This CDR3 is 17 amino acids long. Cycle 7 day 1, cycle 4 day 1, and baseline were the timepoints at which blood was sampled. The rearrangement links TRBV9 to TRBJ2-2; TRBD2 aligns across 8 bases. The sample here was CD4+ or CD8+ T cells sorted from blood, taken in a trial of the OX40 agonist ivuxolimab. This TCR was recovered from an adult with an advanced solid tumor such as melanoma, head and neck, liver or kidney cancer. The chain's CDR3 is CASSDYFSGENTGELFF. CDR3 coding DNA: TGTGCCAGCAGTGACTACTTTAGCGGGGAGAACACCGGGGAGCTGTTTTTT.